This entry is about one T cell receptor (beta chain). Trimming pared 8 bases from V and 5 bases from J, leaving 19 bases between. CDR1 and CDR2 from the germline V gene are SNHLY and FYNNEI. The CDR3 totals 14 residues. This specimen comes from a study of blood T cell repertoires in COVID-19. Study background: Samples taken during acute and convalescent COVID-19 were collected in the United States, Italy and Spain. PBMCs, B-cell-depleted T cells, or T cells provided the cDNA or gDNA that made up the material.

Methods used by the authors: Amplifying reference gene primers gave estimates of nucleated cell counts. Repertoires were generated with immunoSEQ multiplex PCR, while TCRdb's copy carries only in-frame clones and drops some. V, J and clone size derive from that table, while D and trimming were established from the DNA sequence. The sample includes 150,000 to 200,000 clones, approximately 87% of them seen just once. The chain uses TRBV2 and TRBJ2-7, with D possibly matching TRBD1 (5 bases). The sample was peripheral blood. The TCR originated in a man in his late teens or twenties with active or convalescent COVID-19. The CDR3 spells CASLDRGRVNEQYF. The CDR3 DNA sequence: TGTGCCAGCCTAGACCGAGGCAGGGTAAACGAGCAGTACTTC.